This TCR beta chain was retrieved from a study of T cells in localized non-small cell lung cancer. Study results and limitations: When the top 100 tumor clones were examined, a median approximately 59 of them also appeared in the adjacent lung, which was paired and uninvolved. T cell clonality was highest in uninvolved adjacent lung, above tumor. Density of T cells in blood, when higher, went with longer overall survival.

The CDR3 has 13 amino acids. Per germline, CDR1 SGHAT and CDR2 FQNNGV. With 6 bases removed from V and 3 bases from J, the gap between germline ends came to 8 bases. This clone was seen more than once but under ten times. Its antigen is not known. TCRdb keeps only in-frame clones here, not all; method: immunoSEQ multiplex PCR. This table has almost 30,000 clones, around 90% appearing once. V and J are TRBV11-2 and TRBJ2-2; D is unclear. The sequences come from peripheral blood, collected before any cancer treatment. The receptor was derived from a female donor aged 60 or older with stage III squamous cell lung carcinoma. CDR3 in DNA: TGTGCCAGCAGTCCAGGCCACACCGGGGAGCTGTTTTTT. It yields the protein CASSPGHTGELFF.